Listed below are T cell receptor beta chains from one sample, sequenced in a study of blood T cell repertoires in COVID-19. The data were produced by immunoSEQ multiplex PCR, yet TCRdb's version contains in-frame clones alone and is incomplete. The sample includes just over 150,000 clones, around 91% of them seen just once. The material sequenced was peripheral blood. The receptors derive from a middle-aged woman with acute or convalescent COVID-19. Both conserved end residues are part of each CDR3.

J | V | CDR3
TRBJ2-1 | TRBV12-3/TRBV12-4 | CASSADNEQFF
TRBJ1-6 | TRBV5-6 | CASSSLQGIYNSPLHF
TRBJ2-3 | TRBV7-3 | CASSLSSGGTDTQYF
TRBJ2-2 | TRBV5-6 | CASSFSVNTGELFF
TRBJ1-1 | TRBV7-9 | CASSGMTGGLIEAFF
TRBJ2-1 | TRBV27 | CASSLYLAGGPDEQFF
TRBJ2-7 | TRBV15 | CATSSQITGQGAYEQYF
TRBJ2-7 | TRBV3-1/TRBV3-2 | CASSRRTNEQYF
TRBJ2-1 | TRBV3-1/TRBV3-2 | CATGLAGGNEQFF
TRBJ1-1 | TRBV7-3 | CASSSQVYTEAFF
TRBJ2-7 | TRBV4-2 | CASSQEDRTSYEQYF
TRBJ2-3 | TRBV7-2 | CASSSSFPGLGTDTQYF
TRBJ1-6 | TRBV9 | CASSTFIGDNSPLHF
TRBJ2-3 | TRBV6-4 | CASSESPGTDTQYF
TRBJ2-7 | TRBV5-6 | CASSSRKDRPTTYYEQYF
TRBJ1-4 | TRBV11-2 | CASSLSTGGSEKLFF
TRBJ2-3 | TRBV2 | CASSELTSGDTQYF
TRBJ2-7 | TRBV6-1 | CASSEGGGHSYEQYF
TRBJ2-3 | TRBV12-3/TRBV12-4 | CASSLLPSDTQYF
TRBJ2-7 | TRBV20-1 | CSANRGIGQYF
TRBJ1-2 | TRBV6-5 | CASSSLTGGDGYTF
TRBJ1-6 | TRBV6-5 | CASSPGGARNSPLHF
TRBJ1-1 | TRBV10-3 | CAGGMGMNTEAFF
TRBJ1-4 | TRBV7-9 | CASSAQGFVKLFF
TRBJ2-2 | TRBV7-3 | CASSLLRNTGELFF
TRBJ1-1 | TRBV15 | CATSRDSGGGTEAFF
TRBJ1-1 | TRBV19 | CASSPGTGALSTEAFF
TRBJ1-4 | TRBV28 | CASSGTGNEKLFF
TRBJ2-1 | TRBV29-1 | CSVEINRVGNEQFF
TRBJ2-1 | TRBV29-1 | CSVTRRAGNEQFF
TRBJ2-6 | TRBV10-3 | CAISQGRTGSSGANVLTF
TRBJ2-3 | TRBV27 | CASKQPGQSRGTSTDTQYF
TRBJ2-7 | TRBV7-9 | CASSSRDRAYEQYF
TRBJ2-7 | TRBV6-5 | CASKPGQGPYEQYF
TRBJ2-3 | TRBV10-1 | CASSEWRAGTTDTQYF
TRBJ2-7 | TRBV5-6 | CASSLVGLAGVYEQYF
TRBJ2-7 | TRBV19 | CASSRTVGGSYEQYF